This T cell receptor beta chain was identified during a study of blood T cell repertoires in COVID-19. Study as a whole: Acute and convalescent COVID-19 samples came from the United States, Italy and Spain.

Germline values: CDR1 SGDLS, CDR2 YYNGEE. The CDR3 covers 13 residues. The V end was cut by 1 base, the J end by 0 bases, with 4 bases between. Per the authors' pipeline: Nucleated cell number was recorded as an estimate derived from reference gene primer amplification. Libraries were prepared by immunoSEQ multiplex PCR; TCRdb keeps only in-frame clonotypes and omits some of them. The V and J calls and the clone size are those of that table, but D and trimming were determined from the DNA. Of 250,000 to 400,000 clones in the sample, about nine tenths were seen once. The sample consisted of peripheral blood. The TCR was taken from a woman in her thirties with COVID-19, enrolled during active disease. The rearrangement uses TRBV9 and TRBJ1-1, with unresolved D. The CDR3 DNA sequence: TGTGCCAGCAGCGTATCGGTGAACACTGAAGCTTTCTTT. Amino acids: CASSVSVNTEAFF.